Detailed here is one TCR beta chain. Its target is unknown. Germline V gene sequence: CDR1 MGHDK, CDR2 SYGVNS. This CDR3 comprises 15 residues. Trimming shortened V by 2 bases and J by 1 base, and 6 bases separated the two germline ends. This sample stems from a study of pediatric ulcerative colitis. Background on the study: Most patients had pancolitis, and two had left-sided colitis. General study findings and limits: Repertoires came from total lymphocyte DNA, so rare subsets like regulatory T cells may be missed.

The assay was run at survey level. Generated by immunoSEQ multiplex PCR, the TCRdb table keeps only in-frame clones and is missing some. The sample contains around 64,000 clones, over 70% of which appear only once. The sample taken for sequencing was blood. This receptor was taken from a boy under 18 with moderate ulcerative colitis. The chain is built from TRBV25-1 and TRBJ2-6; tentatively, D is TRBD1 (5 bases). CDR3 in amino acids: CASSEQGSGANVLTF. CDR3 DNA sequence: TGTGCCAGCAGTGAACAGGGATCTGGGGCCAACGTCCTGACTTTC.